Detailed here is one T cell receptor beta chain. For the second PCR, which ran for 7 to 11 cycles, a sample-barcoded 5' primer and a J-beta primer mix were used. TCRdb ran MiXCR on the 5' RACE reads and lists one entry per CDR3 protein. The sample has more than 800,000 distinct CDR3 sequences; 45% are singletons. This specimen belongs to a study of blood T cells in healthy people across ages. Trimming cost V 0 bases and J 7 bases, with 12 bases left between them. CDR3 length: 14 amino acids. Germline V gene sequence: CDR1 SGDLS, CDR2 YYNGEE. The sequence was obtained from a woman in her fifties or sixties in good health. V gene TRBV9 combines with J gene TRBJ2-3; D is ambiguous. The sample consisted of blood. CDR3 in DNA: TGTGCCAGCAGCGTAGGGGTTATTACTAATACGCAGTATTTT. It codes for CASSVGVITNTQYF. The full variable domain, in which reference TRBV9 and TRBJ2-3 provide the parts outside the CDR3, is DSGVTQTPKHLITATGQRVTLRCSPRSGDLSVYWYQQSLDQGLQFLIQYYNGEERAKGNILERFSAQQFPDLHSELNLSSLELGDSALYFCASSVGVITNTQYFGPGTRLTVL.